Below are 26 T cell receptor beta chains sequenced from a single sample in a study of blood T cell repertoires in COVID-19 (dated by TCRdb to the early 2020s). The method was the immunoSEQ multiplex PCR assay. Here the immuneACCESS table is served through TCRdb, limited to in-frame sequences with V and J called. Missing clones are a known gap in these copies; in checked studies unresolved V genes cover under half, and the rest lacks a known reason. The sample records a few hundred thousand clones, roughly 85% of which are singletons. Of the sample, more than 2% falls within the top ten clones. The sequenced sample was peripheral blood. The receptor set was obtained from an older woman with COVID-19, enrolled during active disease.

CDR3 DNA sequence: TGCAGTGCTAGTATATCCAACACCGGGGAGCTGTTTTTT. It encodes CSASISNTGELFF. J is TRBJ2-2 and V is TRBV20-1, with unresolved D. Germline CDR1 DFQATT, CDR2 SNEGSKA (reference sequence). The CDR3 is made up of 13 amino acids. V gave up 3 bases and J gave up 2 bases, with 7 bases separating them.

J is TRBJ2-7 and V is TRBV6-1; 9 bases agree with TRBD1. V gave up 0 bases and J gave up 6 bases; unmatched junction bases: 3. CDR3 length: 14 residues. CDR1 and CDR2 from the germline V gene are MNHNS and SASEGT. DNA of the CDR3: TGTGCCAGCAGTGAAGCACAGGGGGCATCCGAGCAGTACTTC. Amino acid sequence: CASSEAQGASEQYF.

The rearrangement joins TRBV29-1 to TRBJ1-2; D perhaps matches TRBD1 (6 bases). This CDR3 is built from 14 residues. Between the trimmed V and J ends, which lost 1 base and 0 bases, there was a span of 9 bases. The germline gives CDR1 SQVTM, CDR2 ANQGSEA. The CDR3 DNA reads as TGCAGCGTTGAAGGAGGGGGAGCTAACTATGGCTACACCTTC. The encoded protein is CSVEGGGANYGYTF.

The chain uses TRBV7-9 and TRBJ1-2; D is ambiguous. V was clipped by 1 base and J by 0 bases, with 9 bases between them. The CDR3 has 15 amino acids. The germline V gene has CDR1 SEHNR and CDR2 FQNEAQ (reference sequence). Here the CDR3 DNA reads TGTGCCAGCAGCTTAGAGTCCGGTTCTAACTATGGCTACACCTTC. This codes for CASSLESGSNYGYTF.

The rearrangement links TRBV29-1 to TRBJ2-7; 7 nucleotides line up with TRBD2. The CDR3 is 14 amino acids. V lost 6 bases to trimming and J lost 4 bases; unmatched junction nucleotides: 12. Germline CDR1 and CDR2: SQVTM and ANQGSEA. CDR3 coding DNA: TGCAGCGTCGCGCCGGCGGGAGTCATGTACGAGCAGTACTTC. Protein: CSVAPAGVMYEQYF.

This CDR3 reads CASSGFSGEQYF. CDR3 bases: TGTGCCAGCAGCGGGTTTTCGGGAGAGCAGTACTTC. The V and J genes are TRBV5-4 and TRBJ2-7, with D possibly matching TRBD2 (5 bases). V lost 4 bases and J 7 bases, leaving 12 bases between the germline ends. The length of the CDR3 is 12 residues. Germline CDR1 SGHNT, CDR2 YYREEE (reference sequence).

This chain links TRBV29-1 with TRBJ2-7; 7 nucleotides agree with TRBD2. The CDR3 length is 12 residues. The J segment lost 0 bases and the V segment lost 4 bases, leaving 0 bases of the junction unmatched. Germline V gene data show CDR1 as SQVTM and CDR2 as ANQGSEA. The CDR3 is CSVGGSSYEQYF. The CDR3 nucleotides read TGCAGCGTTGGCGGGAGCTCCTACGAGCAGTACTTC.

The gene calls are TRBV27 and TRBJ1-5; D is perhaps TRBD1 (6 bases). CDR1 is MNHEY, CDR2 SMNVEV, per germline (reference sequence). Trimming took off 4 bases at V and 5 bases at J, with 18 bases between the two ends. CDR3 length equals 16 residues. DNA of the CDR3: TGTGCCAGCAGTTATAACCGGTCAGGGGTCGATCAGCCCCAGCATTTT. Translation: CASSYNRSGVDQPQHF.

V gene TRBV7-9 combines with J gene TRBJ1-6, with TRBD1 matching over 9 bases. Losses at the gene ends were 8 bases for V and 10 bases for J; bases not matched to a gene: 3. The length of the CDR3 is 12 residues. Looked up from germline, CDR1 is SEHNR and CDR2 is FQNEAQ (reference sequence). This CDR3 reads CASDRGFSPLHF. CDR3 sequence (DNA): TGTGCCAGCGACAGGGGGTTCTCACCCCTCCACTTT.

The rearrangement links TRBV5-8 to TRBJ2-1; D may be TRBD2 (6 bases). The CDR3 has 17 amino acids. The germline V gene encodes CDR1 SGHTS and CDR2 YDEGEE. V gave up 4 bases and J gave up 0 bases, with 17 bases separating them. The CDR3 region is CASSGRWVRGSYNEQFF. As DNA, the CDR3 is TGTGCCAGCAGCGGCCGATGGGTGCGGGGCTCCTACAATGAGCAGTTCTTC.

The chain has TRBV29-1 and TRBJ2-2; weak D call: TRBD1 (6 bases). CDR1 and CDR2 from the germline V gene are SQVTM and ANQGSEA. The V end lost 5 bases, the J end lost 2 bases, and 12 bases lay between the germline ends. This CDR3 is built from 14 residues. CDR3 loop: CSVKKQGNTGELFF. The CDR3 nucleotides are TGCAGCGTTAAAAAACAGGGTAACACCGGGGAGCTGTTTTTT.

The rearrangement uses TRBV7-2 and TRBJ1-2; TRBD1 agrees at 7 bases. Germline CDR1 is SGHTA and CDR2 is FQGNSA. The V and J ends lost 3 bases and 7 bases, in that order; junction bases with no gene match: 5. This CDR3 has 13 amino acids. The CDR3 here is CASSLGTDPGYTF. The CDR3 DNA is TGTGCCAGCAGCTTGGGGACAGACCCTGGCTACACCTTC.

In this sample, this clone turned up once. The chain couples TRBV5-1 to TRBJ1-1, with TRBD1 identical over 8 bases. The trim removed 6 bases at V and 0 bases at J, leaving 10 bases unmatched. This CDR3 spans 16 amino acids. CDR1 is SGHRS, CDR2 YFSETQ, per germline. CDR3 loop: CASTDTGTGVNTEAFF. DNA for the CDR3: TGCGCCAGCACCGATACCGGGACAGGAGTGAACACTGAAGCTTTCTTT.

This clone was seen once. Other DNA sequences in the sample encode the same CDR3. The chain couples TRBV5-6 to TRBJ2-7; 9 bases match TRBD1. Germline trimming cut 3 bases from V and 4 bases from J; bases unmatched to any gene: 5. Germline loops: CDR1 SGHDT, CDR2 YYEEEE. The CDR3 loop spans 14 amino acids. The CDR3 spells CASSSGTGTYEQYF. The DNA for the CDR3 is TGTGCCAGCAGCTCCGGGACAGGGACGTACGAGCAGTACTTC.

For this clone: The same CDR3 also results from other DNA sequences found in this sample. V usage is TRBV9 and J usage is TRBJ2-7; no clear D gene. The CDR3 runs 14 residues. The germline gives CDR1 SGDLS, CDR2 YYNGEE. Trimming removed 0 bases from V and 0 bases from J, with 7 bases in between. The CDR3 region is CASSVEAGSYEQYF. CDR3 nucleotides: TGTGCCAGCAGCGTAGAGGCAGGCTCCTACGAGCAGTACTTC.

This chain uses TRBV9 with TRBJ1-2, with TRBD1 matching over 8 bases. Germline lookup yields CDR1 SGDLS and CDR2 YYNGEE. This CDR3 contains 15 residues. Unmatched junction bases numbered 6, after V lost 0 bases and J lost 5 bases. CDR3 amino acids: CASSVEAGGEYGYTF. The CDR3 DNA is TGTGCCAGCAGCGTAGAGGCAGGGGGCGAGTATGGCTACACCTTC.

The CDR3 nucleotides are TGTGCCAGCAGCAAACAGGGGTGGGACACTGAAGCTTTCTTT. Its translation is CASSKQGWDTEAFF. The chain carries TRBV7-3 and TRBJ1-1, with 7 bases that match TRBD1. The CDR3 has 14 amino acids. CDR1 and CDR2 (germline): SGHTA, FQGTGA. The trim removed 5 bases at V and 3 bases at J, leaving 6 bases unmatched.

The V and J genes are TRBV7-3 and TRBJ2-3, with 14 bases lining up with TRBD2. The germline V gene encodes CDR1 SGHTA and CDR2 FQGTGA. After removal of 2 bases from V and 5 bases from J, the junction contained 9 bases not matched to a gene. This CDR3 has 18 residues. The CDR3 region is CASSLESGLAGAQDTQYF. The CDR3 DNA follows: TGTGCCAGCAGCTTAGAATCGGGACTAGCGGGAGCACAAGATACGCAGTATTTT.

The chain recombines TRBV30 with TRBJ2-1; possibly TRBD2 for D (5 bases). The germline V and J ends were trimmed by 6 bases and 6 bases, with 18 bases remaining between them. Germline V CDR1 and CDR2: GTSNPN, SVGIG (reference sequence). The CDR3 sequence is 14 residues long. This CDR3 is CACAIATSSNEQFF. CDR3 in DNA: TGTGCCTGTGCGATAGCGACCTCTTCCAATGAGCAGTTCTTC. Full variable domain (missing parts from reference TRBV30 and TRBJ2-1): SQTIHQWPATLVQPVGSPLSLECTVEGTSNPNLYWYRQAAGRGLQLLFYSVGIGQISSEVPQNLSASRPQDRQFILSSKKLLLSDSGFYLCACAIATSSNEQFFGPGTRLTVL.

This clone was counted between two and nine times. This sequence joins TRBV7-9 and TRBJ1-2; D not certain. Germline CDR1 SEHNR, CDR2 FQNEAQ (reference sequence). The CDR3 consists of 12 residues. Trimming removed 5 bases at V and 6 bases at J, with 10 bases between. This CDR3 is CASSPSGDGYTF. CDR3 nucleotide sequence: TGTGCCAGCAGCCCGAGCGGGGATGGCTACACCTTC.

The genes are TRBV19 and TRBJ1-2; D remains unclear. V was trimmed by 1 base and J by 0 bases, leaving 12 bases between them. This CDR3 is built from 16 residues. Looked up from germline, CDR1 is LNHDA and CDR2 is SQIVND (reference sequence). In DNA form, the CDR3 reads TGTGCCAGTAGTATAGCCTGGGCCTCCCCTAACTATGGCTACACCTTC. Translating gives CASSIAWASPNYGYTF.

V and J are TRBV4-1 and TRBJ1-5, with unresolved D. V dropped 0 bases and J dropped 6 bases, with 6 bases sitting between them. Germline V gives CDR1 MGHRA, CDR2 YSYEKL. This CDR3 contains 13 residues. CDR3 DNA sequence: TGCGCCAGCAGCCAAGATATCGGTCAGCCCCAGCATTTT. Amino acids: CASSQDIGQPQHF.

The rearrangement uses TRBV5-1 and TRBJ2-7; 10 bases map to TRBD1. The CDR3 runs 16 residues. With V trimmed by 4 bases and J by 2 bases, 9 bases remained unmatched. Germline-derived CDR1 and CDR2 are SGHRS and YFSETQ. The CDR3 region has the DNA TGCGCCAGCAGCCCTGCCTGGACAGGGGGAACCTACGAGCAGTACTTC. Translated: CASSPAWTGGTYEQYF.

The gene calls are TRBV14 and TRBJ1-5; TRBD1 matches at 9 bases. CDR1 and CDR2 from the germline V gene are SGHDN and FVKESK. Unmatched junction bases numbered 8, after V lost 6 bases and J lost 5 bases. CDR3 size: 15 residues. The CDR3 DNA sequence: TGTGCCAGCAGGCTAAACAGGGGGCTTTATCAGCCCCAGCATTTT. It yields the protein CASRLNRGLYQPQHF.

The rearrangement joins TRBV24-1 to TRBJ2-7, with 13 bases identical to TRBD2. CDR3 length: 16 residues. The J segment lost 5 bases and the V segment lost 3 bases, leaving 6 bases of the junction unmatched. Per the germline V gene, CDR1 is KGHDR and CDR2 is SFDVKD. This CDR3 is CATSDRTSGGLHEQYF. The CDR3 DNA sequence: TGTGCCACCAGTGATCGGACTAGCGGGGGTCTCCACGAGCAGTACTTC.

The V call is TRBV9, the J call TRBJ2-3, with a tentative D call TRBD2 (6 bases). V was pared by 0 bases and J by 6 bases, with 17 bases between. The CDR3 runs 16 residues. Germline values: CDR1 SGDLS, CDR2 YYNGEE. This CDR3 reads CASSVEGIPRGDTQYF. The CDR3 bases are TGTGCCAGCAGCGTAGAGGGCATTCCTCGGGGGGATACGCAGTATTTT.